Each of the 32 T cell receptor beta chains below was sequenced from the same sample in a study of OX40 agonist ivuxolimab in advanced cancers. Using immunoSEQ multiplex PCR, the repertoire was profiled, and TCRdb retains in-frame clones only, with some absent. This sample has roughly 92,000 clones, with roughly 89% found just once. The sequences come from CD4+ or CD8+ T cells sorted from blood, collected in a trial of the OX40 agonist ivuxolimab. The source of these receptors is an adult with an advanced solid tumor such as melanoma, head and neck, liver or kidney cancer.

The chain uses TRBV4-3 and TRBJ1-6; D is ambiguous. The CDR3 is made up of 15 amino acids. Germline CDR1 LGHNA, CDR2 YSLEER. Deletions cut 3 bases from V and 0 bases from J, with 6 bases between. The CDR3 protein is CASSQTFSYNSPLHF. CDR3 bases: TGCGCCAGCAGCCAGACTTTCTCCTATAATTCACCCCTCCACTTT.

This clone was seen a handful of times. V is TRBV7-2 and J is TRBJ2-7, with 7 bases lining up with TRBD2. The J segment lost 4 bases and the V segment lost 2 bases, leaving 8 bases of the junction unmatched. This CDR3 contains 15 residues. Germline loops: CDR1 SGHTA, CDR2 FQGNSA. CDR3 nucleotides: TGTGCCAGCAGCTTAATGGCGGGGGTACAGTACGAGCAGTACTTC. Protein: CASSLMAGVQYEQYF.

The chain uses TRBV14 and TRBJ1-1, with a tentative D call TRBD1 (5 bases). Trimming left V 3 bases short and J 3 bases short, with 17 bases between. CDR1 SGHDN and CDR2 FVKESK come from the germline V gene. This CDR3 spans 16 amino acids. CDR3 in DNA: TGTGCCAGCAGCCAGAGAGGGGTTTTCGGGGACACTGAAGCTTTCTTT. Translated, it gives CASSQRGVFGDTEAFF.

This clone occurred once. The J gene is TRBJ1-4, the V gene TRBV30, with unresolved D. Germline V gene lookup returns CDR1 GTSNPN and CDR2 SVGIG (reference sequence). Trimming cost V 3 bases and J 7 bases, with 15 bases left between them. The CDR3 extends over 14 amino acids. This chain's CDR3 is CAWRVKGRGEKLFF. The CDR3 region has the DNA TGTGCCTGGAGGGTTAAGGGTCGGGGTGAAAAACTGTTTTTT.

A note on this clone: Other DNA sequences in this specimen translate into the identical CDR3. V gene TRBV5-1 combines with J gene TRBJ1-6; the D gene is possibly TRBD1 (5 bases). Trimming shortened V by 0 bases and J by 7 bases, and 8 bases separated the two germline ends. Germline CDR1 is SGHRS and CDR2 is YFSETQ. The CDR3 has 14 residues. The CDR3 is CASSLVGGNSPLHF. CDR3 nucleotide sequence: TGCGCCAGCAGCTTGGTTGGGGGGAATTCACCCCTCCACTTT. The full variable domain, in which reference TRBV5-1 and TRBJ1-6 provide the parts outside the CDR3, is KAGVTQTPRYLIKTRGQQVTLSCSPISGHRSVSWYQQTPGQGLQFLFEYFSETQRNKGNFPGRFSGRQFSNSRSEMNVSTLELGDSALYLCASSLVGGNSPLHFGNGTRLTVT.

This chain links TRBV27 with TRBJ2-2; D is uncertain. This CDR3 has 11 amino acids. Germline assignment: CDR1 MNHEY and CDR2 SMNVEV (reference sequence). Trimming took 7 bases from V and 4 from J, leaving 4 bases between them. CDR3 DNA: TGTGCCAGCATCGGCACCGGGGAGCTGTTTTTT. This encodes CASIGTGELFF.

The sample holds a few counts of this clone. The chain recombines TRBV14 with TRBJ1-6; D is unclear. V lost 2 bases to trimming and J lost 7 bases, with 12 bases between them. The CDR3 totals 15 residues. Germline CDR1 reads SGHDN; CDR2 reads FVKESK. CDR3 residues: CASSQSHNRNSPLHF. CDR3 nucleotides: TGTGCCAGCAGCCAATCCCACAATCGCAATTCACCCCTCCACTTT.

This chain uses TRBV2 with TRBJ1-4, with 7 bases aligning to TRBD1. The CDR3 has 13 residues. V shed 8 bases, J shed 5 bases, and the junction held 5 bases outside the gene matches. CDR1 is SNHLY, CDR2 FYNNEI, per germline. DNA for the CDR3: TGTGCCAGCCAGACAGGGCTAAATGAAAAACTGTTTTTT. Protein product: CASQTGLNEKLFF.

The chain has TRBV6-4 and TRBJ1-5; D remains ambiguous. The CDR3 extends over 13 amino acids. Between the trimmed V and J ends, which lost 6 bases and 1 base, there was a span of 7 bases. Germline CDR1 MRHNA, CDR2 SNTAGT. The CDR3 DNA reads TGTGCCAGCAGCTCTGAGAGCAATCAGCCCCAGCATTTT. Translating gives CASSSESNQPQHF.

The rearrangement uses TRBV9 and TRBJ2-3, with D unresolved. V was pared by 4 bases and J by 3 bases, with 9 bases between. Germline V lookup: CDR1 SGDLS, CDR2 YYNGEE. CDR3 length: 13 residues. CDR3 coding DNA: TGTGCCAGCAGCTTACAAGGGACAGATACGCAGTATTTT. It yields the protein CASSLQGTDTQYF. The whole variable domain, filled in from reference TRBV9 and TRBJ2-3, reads DSGVTQTPKHLITATGQRVTLRCSPRSGDLSVYWYQQSLDQGLQFLIQYYNGEERAKGNILERFSAQQFPDLHSELNLSSLELGDSALYFCASSLQGTDTQYFGPGTRLTVL.

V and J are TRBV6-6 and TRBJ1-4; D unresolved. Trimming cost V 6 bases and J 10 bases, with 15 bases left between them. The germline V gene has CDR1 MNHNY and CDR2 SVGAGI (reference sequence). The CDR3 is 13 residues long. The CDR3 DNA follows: TGTGCCAGCAGACCCGAAATCCACGGAAAACTGTTTTTT. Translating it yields CASRPEIHGKLFF.

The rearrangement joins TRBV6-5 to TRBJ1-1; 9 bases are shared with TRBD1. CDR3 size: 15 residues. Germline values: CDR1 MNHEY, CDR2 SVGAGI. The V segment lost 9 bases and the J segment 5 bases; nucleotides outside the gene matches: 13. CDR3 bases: TGTGCCAGTAGTAGGGACAGGGCTTTGGATACTGAAGCTTTCTTT. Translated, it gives CASSRDRALDTEAFF.

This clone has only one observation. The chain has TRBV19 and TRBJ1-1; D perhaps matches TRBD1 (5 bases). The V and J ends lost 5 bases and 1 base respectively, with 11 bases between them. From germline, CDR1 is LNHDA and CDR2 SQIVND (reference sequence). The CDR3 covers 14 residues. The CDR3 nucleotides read TGTGCCAGTAGTGCTTGGGGGACGAACACTGAAGCTTTCTTT. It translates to CASSAWGTNTEAFF.

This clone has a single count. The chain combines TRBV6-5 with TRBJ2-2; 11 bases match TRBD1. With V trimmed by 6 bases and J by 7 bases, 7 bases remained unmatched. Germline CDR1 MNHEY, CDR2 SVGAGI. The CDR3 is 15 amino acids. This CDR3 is CASSRTGGSGGELFF. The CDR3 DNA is TGTGCCAGCAGCCGGACAGGGGGCTCGGGCGGGGAGCTGTTTTTT.

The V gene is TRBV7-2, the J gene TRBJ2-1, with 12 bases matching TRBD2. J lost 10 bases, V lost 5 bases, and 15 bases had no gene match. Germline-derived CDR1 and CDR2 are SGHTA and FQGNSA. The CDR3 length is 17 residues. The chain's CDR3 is CASSVLSRTSGVGEQFF. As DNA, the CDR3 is TGTGCCAGCAGCGTCCTCTCTAGGACTAGCGGGGTAGGGGAGCAGTTCTTC.

This CDR3 is CASSLAQWGTDTQYF. CDR3 coding DNA: TGCGCCAGCAGCTTGGCCCAGTGGGGCACAGATACGCAGTATTTT. The genes are TRBV5-1 and TRBJ2-3; D not certain. The germline V gene encodes CDR1 SGHRS and CDR2 YFSETQ. Trimming stripped 0 bases from V and 1 base from J, with 9 bases between. This CDR3 contains 15 residues. Complete variable domain (other parts from reference TRBV5-1 and TRBJ2-3): KAGVTQTPRYLIKTRGQQVTLSCSPISGHRSVSWYQQTPGQGLQFLFEYFSETQRNKGNFPGRFSGRQFSNSRSEMNVSTLELGDSALYLCASSLAQWGTDTQYFGPGTRLTVL.

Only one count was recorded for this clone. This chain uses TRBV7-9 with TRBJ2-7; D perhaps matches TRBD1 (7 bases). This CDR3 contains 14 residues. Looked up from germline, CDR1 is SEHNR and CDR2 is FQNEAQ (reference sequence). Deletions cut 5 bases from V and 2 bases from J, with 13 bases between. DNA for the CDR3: TGTGCCAGCAGCGGAGGGACAGTTACCTACGAGCAGTACTTC. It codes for CASSGGTVTYEQYF.

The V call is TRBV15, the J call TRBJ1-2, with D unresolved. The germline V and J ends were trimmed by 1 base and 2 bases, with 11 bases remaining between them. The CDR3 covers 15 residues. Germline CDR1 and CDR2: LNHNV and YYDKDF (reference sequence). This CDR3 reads CATSRGTGNNYGYTF. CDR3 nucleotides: TGTGCCACCAGCAGAGGGACGGGAAACAACTATGGCTACACCTTC.

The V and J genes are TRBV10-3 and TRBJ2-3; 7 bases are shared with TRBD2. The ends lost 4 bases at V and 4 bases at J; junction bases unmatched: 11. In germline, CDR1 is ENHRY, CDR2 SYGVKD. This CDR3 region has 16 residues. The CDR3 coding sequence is TGTGCCATCAGTGCTACGGCGGCGGGAGAAGCAGATACGCAGTATTTT. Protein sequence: CAISATAAGEADTQYF.

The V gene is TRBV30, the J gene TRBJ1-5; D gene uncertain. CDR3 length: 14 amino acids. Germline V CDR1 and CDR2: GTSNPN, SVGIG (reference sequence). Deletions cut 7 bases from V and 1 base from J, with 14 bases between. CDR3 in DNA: TGTGCCTTATCCTCGGATGGGAGCAATCAGCCCCAGCATTTT. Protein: CALSSDGSNQPQHF.

The CDR3 DNA follows: TGCAGCGCTCGGGACGGAGAGAACACTGAAGCTTTCTTT. It encodes CSARDGENTEAFF. The V call is TRBV29-1, the J call TRBJ1-1, with a weak D call TRBD1 (5 bases). The CDR3 contains 13 residues. The germline V gene encodes CDR1 SQVTM and CDR2 ANQGSEA. The ends were cut back, 7 bases at V and 1 base at J, with 13 bases in the middle.

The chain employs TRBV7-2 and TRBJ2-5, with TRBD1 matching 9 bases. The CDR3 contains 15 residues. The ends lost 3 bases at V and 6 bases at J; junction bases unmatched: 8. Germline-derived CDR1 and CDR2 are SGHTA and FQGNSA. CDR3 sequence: CASSLEGTGRQTQYF. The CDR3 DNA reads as TGTGCCAGCAGCTTGGAAGGGACAGGGCGACAGACCCAGTACTTC.

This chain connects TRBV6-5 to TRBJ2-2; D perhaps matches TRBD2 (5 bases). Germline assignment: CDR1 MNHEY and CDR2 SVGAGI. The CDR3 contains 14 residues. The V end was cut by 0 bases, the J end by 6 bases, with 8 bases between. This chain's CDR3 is CASSYSMRAGELFF. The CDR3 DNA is TGTGCCAGCAGTTACTCCATGCGGGCCGGGGAGCTGTTTTTT.

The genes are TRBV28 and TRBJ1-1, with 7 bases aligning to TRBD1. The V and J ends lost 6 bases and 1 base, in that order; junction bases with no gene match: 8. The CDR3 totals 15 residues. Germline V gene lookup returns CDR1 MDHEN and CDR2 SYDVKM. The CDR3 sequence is CASSTEGQPNTEAFF. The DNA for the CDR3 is TGTGCCAGCAGCACAGAGGGACAGCCGAACACTGAAGCTTTCTTT.

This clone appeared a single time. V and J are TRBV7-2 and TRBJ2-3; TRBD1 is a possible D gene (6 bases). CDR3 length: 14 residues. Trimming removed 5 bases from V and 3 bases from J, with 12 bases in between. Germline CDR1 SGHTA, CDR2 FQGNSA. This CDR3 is CASSQQGRTDTQYF. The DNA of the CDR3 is TGTGCCAGCAGCCAACAGGGTAGGACAGATACGCAGTATTTT.

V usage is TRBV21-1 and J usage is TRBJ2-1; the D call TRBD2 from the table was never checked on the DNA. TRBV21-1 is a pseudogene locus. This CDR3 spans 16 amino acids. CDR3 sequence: CASSKYAGELNNEQFF. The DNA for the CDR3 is TGTGCCAGCAGCAAATATGCGGGAGAGTTAAACAATGAGCAGTTCTTC.

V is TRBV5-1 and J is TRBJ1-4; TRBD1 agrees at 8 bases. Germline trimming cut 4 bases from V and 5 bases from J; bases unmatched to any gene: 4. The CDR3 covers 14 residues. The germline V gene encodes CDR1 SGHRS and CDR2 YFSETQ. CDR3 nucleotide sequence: TGCGCCAGCAGCCAATGGACAGGGAATGAAAAACTGTTTTTT. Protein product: CASSQWTGNEKLFF.

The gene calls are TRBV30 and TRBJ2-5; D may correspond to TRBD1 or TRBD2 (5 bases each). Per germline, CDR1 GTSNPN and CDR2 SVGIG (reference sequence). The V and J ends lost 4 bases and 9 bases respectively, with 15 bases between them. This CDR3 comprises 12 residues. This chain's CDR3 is CAWNRGAEAQYF. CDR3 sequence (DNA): TGTGCCTGGAATAGGGGTGCGGAGGCCCAGTACTTC.

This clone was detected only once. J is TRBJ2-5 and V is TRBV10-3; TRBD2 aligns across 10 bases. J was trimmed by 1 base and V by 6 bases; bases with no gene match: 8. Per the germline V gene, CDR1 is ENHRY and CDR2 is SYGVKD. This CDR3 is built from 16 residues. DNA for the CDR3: TGTGCCATCAGCTCTGGGGAGCGGGGGGGCCAAGAGACCCAGTACTTC. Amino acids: CAISSGERGGQETQYF.

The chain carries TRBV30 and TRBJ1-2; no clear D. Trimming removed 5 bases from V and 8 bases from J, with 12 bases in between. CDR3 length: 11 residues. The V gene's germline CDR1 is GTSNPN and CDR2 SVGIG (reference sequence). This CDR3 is CAWGSSRGYTF. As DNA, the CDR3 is TGTGCCTGGGGTTCGTCTAGGGGCTACACCTTC.

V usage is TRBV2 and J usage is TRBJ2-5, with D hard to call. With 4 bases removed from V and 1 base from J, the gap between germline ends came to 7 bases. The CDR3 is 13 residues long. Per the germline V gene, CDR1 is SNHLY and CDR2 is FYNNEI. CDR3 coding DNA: TGTGCCAGCAGTGCCCGGGCCCAAGAGACCCAGTACTTC. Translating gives CASSARAQETQYF.

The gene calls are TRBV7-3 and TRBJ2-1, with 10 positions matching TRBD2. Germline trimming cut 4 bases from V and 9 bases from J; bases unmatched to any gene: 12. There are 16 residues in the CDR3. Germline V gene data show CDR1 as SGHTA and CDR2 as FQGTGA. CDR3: CASSSALAGGQSEQFF. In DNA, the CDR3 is TGTGCCAGCAGCTCTGCCTTAGCGGGAGGACAGTCTGAGCAGTTCTTC.